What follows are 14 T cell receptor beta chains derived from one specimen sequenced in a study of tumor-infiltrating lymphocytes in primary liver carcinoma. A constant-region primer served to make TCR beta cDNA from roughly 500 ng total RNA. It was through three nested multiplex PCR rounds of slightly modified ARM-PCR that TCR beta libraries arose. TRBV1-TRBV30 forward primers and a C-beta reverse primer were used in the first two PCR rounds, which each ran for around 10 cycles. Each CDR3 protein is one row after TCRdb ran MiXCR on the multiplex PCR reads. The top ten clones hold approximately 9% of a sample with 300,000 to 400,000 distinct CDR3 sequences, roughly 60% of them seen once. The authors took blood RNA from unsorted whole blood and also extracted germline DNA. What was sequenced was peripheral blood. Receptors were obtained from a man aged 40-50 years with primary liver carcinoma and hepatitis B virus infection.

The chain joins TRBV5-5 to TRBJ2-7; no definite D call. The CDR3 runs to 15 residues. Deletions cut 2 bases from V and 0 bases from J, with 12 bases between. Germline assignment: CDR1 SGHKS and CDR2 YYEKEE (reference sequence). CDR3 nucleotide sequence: TGTGCCAGCAGCTTCTTAGACACCTTCTCCTACGAGCAGTACTTC. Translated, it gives CASSFLDTFSYEQYF.

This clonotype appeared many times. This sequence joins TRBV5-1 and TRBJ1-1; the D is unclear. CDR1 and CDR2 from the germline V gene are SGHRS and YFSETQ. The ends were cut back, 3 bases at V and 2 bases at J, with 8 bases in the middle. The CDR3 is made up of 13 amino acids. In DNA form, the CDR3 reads TGCGCCAGCAGCTATAACACCAACACTGAAGCTTTCTTT. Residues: CASSYNTNTEAFF.

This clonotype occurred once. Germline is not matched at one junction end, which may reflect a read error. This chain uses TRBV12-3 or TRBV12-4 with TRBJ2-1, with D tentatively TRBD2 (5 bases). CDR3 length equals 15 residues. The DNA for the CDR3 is TGTGCCAGCACACTAGTGGGAGTTTCATACAATGAGGAGTTCTTC. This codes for CASTLVGVSYNEEFF.

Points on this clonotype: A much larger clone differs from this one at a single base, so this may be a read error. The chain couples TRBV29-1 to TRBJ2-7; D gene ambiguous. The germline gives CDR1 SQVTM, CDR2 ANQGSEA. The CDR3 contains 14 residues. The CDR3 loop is CSVEEPGLSYDQYF. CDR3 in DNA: TGCAGCGTTGAAGAGCCAGGCCTATCCTACGACCAGTACTTC.

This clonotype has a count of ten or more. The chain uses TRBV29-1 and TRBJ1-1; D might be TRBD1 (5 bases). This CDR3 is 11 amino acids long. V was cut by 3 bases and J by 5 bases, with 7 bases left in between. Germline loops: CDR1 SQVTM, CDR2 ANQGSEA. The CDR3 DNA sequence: TGCAGCGTTGAGGGGCCGACTGAAGCTTTCTTT. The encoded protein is CSVEGPTEAFF.

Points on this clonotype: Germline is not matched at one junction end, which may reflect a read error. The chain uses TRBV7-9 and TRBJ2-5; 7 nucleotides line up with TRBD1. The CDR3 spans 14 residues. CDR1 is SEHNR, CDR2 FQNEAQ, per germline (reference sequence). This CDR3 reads CACSYRDSGETQYF. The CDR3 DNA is TGTGCCTGCAGCTACCGGGACAGCGGAGAGACCCAGTACTTC.

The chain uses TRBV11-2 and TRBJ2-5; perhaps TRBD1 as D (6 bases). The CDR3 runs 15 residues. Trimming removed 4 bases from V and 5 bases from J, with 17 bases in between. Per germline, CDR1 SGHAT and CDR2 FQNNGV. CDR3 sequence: CASSSNWGREETQYF. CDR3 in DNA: TGTGCCAGCAGCTCCAACTGGGGGCGCGAGGAGACCCAGTACTTC.

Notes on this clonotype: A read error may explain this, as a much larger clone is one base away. The CDR3 loop reads CAISGGQGDEQYF. The CDR3 DNA sequence: TGTGCCATCAGTGGCGGACAGGGCGACGAGCAGTACTTC. The chain couples TRBV10-3 to TRBJ2-7, with 8 bases matching TRBD1. The CDR3 loop spans 13 amino acids. The V and J ends lost 4 bases and 5 bases, in that order; junction bases with no gene match: 4. Germline V gene sequence: CDR1 ENHRY, CDR2 SYGVKD.

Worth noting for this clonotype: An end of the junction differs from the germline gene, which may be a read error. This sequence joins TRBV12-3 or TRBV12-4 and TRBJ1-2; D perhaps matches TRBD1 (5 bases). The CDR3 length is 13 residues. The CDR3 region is CASSSWGSGDYTF. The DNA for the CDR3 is TGCGCCAGCAGTTCCTGGGGCAGTGGGGACTACACCTTC.

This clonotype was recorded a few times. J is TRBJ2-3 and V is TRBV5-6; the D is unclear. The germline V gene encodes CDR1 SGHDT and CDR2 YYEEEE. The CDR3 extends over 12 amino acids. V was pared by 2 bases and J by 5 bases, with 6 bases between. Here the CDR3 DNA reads TGTGCCAGCAGCTTCCGAGAAGATACGCAGTATTTT. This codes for CASSFREDTQYF.

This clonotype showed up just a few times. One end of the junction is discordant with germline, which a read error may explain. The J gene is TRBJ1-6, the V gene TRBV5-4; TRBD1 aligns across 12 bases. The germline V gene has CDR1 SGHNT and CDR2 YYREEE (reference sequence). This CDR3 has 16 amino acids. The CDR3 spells CASSLGTGGGNSPLHF. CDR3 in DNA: TGTGCCAGCAGTTTGGGGACAGGGGGCGGTAATTCACCCCTCCACTTT.

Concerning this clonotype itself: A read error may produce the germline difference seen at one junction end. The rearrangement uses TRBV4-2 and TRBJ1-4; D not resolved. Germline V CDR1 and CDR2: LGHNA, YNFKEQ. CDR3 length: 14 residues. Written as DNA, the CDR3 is TGTGCCGGCACCCCTGGCAGGACGCAGGAAAACCTGTTTTTT. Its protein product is CAGTPGRTQENLFF.

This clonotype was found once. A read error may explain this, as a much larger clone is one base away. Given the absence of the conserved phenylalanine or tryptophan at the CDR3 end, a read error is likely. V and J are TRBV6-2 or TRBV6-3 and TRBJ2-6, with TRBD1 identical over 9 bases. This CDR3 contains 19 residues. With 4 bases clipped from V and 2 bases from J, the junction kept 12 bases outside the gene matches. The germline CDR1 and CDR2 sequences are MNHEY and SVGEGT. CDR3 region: CASSSRTGAVPTGANVLTS. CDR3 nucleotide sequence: TGTGCCAGCAGTTCGCGGACAGGGGCCGTCCCCACTGGGGCCAACGTCCTGACTTCC.

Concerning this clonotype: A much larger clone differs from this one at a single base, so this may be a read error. The CDR3 sequence: CVSSPTGAGRTDTQYF. For the CDR3, the DNA is TGTGTCAGCAGTCCGACAGGGGCGGGAAGGACAGATACGCAGTATTTT. This rearrangement joins TRBV6-6 to TRBJ2-3; 8 nucleotides align to TRBD1. The germline gives CDR1 MNHNY, CDR2 SVGAGI (reference sequence). The CDR3 length is 16 residues.